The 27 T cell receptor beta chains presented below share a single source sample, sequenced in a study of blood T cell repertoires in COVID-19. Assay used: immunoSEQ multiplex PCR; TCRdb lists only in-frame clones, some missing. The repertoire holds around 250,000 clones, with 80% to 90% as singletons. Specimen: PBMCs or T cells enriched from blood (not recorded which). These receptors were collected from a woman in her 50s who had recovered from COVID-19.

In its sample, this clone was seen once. The CDR3 coding sequence is TGCGCCAGCAGGGCGACAGGCTTCAATGAAAAACTGTTTTTT. Protein sequence: CASRATGFNEKLFF. V and J are TRBV10-2 and TRBJ1-4, with D maybe TRBD1 (6 bases). The CDR3 loop spans 14 amino acids. Germline CDR1 and CDR2: WSHSY and SAAADI. Trimming cost V 6 bases and J 5 bases, with 13 bases left between them.

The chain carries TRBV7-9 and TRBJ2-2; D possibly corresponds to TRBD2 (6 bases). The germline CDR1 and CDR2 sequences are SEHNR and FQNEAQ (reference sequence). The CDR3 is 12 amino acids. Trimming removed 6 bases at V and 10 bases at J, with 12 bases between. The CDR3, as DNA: TGTGCCAGCAGTTTGCTAGCGCTGGAGCTGTTTTTT. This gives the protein CASSLLALELFF.

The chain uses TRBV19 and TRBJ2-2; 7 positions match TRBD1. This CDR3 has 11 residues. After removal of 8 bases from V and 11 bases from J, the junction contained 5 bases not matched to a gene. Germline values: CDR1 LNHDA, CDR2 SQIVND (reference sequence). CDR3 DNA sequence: TGTGCCAGTTCACAGGGGTTAGAGCTGTTTTTT. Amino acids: CASSQGLELFF.

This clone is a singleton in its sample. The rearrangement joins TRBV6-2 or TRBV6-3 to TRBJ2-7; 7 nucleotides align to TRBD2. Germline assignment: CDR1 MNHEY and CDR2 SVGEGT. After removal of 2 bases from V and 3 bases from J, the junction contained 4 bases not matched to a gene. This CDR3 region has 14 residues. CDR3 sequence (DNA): TGTGCCAGCAGTTACGGCGGGAGCGACTACGAGCAGTACTTC. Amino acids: CASSYGGSDYEQYF.

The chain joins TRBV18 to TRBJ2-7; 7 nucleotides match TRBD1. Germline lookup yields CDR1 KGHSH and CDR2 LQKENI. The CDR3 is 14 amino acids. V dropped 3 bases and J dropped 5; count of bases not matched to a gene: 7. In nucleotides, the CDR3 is TGTGCCAGCTCACCCAACCCGGGACAGCACGAGCAGTACTTC. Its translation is CASSPNPGQHEQYF.

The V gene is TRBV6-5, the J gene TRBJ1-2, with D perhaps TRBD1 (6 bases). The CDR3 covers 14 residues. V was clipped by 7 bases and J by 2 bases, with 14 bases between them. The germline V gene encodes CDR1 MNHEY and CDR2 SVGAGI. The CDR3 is CASNPGTYNYGYTF. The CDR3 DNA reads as TGTGCCAGCAACCCAGGGACATACAACTATGGCTACACCTTC.

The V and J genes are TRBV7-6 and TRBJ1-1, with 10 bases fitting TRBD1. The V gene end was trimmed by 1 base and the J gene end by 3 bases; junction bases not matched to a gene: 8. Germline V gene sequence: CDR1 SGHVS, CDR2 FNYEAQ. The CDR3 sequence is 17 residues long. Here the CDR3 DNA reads TGTGCCAGCAGCTTAGTGGGACAGGGGTACAGGGACACTGAAGCTTTCTTT. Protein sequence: CASSLVGQGYRDTEAFF.

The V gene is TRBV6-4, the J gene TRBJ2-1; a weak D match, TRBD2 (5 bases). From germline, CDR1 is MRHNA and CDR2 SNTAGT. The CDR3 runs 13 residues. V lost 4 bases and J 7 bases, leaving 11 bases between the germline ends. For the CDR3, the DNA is TGTGCCAGCAGTGTAAACGGCGGGAATGAGCAGTTCTTC. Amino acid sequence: CASSVNGGNEQFF.

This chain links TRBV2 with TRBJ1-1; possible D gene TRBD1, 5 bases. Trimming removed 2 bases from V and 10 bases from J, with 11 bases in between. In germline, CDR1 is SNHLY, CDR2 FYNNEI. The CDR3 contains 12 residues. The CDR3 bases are TGTGCCAGCAGTGAAAAAGGGGCGGTAGCTTTCTTT. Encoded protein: CASSEKGAVAFF.

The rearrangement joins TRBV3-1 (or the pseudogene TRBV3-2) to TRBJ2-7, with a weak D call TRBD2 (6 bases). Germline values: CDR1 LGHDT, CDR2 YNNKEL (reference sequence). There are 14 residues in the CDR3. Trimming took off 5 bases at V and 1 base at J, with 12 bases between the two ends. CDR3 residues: CASSSRDSSYEQYF. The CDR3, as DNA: TGTGCCAGCAGCTCCAGGGACTCATCCTACGAGCAGTACTTC.

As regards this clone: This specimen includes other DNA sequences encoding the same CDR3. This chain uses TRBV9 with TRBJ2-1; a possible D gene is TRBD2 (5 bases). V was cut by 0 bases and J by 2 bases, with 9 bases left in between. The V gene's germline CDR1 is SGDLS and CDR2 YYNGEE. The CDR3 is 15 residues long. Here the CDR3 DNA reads TGTGCCAGCAGCGTAGGCGGGTCCACCTACAATGAGCAGTTCTTC. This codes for CASSVGGSTYNEQFF.

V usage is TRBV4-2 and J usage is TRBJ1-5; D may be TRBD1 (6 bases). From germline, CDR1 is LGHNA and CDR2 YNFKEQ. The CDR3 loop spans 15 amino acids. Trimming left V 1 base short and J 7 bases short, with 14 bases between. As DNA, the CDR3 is TGTGCCAGCAGCCAAGGCAGGGGAGAAGGACAGCCCCAGCATTTT. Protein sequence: CASSQGRGEGQPQHF.

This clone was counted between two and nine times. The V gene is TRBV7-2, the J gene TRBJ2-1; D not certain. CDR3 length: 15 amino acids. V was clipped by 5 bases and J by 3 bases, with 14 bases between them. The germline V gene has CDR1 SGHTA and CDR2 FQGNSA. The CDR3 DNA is TGTGCCAGCAGCCCTCTCGGTCCGGGCTACAATGAGCAGTTCTTC. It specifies CASSPLGPGYNEQFF.

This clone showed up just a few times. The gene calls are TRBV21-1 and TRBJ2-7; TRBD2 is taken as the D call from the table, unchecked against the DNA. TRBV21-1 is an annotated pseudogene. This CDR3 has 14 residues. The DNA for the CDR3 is TGTGCCAGCAGCAAGGGGGGAGGGGGATACGAGCAGTACTTC. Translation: CASSKGGGGYEQYF.

The DNA of the CDR3 is TGTGCCAGCCAGGGAGGCAATGAAAAACTGTTTTTT. This codes for CASQGGNEKLFF. The chain recombines TRBV3-1 (or the pseudogene TRBV3-2) with TRBJ1-4, with D tentatively TRBD1 (5 bases). The CDR3 runs 12 residues. Trimming removed 8 bases at V and 5 bases at J, with 9 bases between. CDR1 is LGHDT, CDR2 YNNKEL, per germline (reference sequence).

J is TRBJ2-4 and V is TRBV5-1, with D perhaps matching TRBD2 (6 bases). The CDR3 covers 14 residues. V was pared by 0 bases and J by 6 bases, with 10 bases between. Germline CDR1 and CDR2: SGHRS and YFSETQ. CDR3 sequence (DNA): TGCGCCAGCAGCTTGGGGGGGACTCGAAACATTCAGTACTTC. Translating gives CASSLGGTRNIQYF.

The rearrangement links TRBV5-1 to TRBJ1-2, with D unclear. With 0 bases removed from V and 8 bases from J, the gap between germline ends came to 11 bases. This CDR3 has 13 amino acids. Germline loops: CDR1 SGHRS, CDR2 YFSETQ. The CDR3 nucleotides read TGCGCCAGCAGCTTGGGCCGGTCGGGGGGCTACACCTTC. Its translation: CASSLGRSGGYTF.

The CDR3: CASSIVVAYGYTF. The CDR3 DNA reads TGTGCCAGTAGTATAGTTGTGGCCTATGGCTACACCTTC. This rearrangement joins TRBV19 to TRBJ1-2, with D hard to call. The V end was cut by 1 base, the J end by 4 bases, with 7 bases between. Per the germline V gene, CDR1 is LNHDA and CDR2 is SQIVND (reference sequence). CDR3 length: 13 amino acids.

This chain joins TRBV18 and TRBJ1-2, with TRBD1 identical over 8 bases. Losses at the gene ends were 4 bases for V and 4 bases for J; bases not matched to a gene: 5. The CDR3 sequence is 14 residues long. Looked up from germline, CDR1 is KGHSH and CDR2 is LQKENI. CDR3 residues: CASSLGQGPYGYTF. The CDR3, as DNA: TGTGCCAGCTCACTCGGACAGGGACCCTATGGCTACACCTTC.

The CDR3 region is CASSGRASTVNEQYF. DNA of the CDR3: TGTGCCAGCAGTGGAAGGGCTAGCACCGTCAACGAGCAGTACTTC. This chain links TRBV2 with TRBJ2-7, with D perhaps matching TRBD2 (5 bases). Between the trimmed V and J ends, which lost 4 bases and 5 bases, there was a span of 18 bases. Germline CDR1 and CDR2: SNHLY and FYNNEI. The CDR3 has 15 residues.

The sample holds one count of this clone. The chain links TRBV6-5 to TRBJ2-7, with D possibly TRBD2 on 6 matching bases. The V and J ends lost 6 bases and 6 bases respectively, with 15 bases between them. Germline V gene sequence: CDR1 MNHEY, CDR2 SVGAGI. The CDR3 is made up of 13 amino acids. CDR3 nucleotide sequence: TGTGCCAGCAGCTCCGCGGGGCGTACCGAGCAGTACTTC. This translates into CASSSAGRTEQYF.

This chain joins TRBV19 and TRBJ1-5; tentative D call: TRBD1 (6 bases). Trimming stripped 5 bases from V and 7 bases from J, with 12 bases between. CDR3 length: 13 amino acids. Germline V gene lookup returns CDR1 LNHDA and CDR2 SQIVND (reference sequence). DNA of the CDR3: TGTGCCAGTAGTGTACAGGGAGGGCAGCCCCAGCATTTT. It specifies CASSVQGGQPQHF.

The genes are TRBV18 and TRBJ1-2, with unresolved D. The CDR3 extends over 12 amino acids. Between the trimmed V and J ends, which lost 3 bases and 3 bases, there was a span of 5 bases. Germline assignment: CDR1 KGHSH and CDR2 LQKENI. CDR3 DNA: TGTGCCAGCTCACCGGAGTACTATGGCTACACCTTC. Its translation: CASSPEYYGYTF.

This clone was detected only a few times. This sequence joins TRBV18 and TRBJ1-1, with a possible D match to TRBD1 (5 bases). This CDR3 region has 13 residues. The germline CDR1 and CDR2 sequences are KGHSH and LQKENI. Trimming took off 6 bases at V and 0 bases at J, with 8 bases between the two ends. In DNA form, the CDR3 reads TGTGCCAGCTCCGAGGACATGAACACTGAAGCTTTCTTT. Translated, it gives CASSEDMNTEAFF. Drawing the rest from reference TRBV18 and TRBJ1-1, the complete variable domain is NAGVMQNPRHLVRRRGQEARLRCSPMKGHSHVYWYRQLPEEGLKFMVYLQKENIIDESGMPKERFSAEFPKEGPSILRIQQVVRGDSAAYFCASSEDMNTEAFFGQGTRLTVV.

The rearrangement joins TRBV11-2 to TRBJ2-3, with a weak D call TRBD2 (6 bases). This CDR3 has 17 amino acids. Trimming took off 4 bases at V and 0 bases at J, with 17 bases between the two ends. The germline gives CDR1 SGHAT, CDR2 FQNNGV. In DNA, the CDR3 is TGTGCCAGCAGCTCCCTGACCGGGACTCATAGCACAGATACGCAGTATTTT. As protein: CASSSLTGTHSTDTQYF.

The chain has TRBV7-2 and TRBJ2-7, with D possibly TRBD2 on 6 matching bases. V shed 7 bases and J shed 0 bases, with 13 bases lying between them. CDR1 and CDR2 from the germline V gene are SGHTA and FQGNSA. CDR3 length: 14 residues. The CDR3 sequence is CASTRDFSSYEQYF. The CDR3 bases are TGTGCCAGCACCCGGGACTTCAGCTCCTACGAGCAGTACTTC.

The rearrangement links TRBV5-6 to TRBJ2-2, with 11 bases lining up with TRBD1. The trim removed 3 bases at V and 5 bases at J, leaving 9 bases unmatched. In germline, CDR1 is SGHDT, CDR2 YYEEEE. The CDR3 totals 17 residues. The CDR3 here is CASSYRTGGFWTGELFF. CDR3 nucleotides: TGTGCCAGCAGCTACAGGACAGGGGGCTTCTGGACCGGGGAGCTGTTTTTT.